Listed below are T cell receptor beta chains from one sample, sequenced in a study of T cells in Graves' hyperthyroidism and ophthalmopathy. TCRdb ran MiXCR on the multiplex PCR reads and lists one entry per CDR3 protein. This table has around 800,000 distinct CDR3 sequences, over 35% appearing once. Sample: blood. Receptors were obtained from a man aged 18-30 years with Graves' hyperthyroidism. CDR3s include the opening cysteine and the closing phenylalanine or tryptophan. D genes are given only for firm matches. Not every row has a clone size; where given, it reads once, few, many or a size class.

size,V,J,D,CDR3,DNA
NA,TRBV7-9,TRBJ2-3,NA,CASSQEAPPDTQYF,TGCGCCAGCAGCCAAGAGGCCCCCCCAGATACGCAGTATTTT
NA,TRBV7-2,TRBJ2-2,NA,CASSSRDPYTGELFF,TGTGCCAGCAGCTCACGGGACCCTTACACCGGGGAGCTGTTTTTT
NA,TRBV6-1,TRBJ1-2,NA,CASTLQGTYGYTF,TGTGCCAGCACCTTACAGGGAACCTATGGCTACACCTTC
once,TRBV5-1,TRBJ2-5,NA,CASSLAGQTKETQYF,TGCGCCAGCAGCTTGGCCGGACAGACTAAAGAGACCCAGTACTTC
NA,TRBV5-5,TRBJ2-3,NA,CASSDGGYTDTQYF,TGTGCCAGCAGCGATGGGGGATACACAGATACGCAGTATTTT
many,TRBV7-9,TRBJ1-2,NA,CASTAGGNYGYTF,TGTGCCAGCACCGCGGGGGGGAACTATGGCTACACCTTC
few,TRBV14,TRBJ1-4,NA,CASSQDVGLGGNEKLFF,TGTGCCAGCAGCCAAGACGTCGGTCTCGGAGGAAATGAAAAACTGTTTTTT
few,TRBV10-3,TRBJ2-5,TRBD2,CASSPGTSWEETQYF,TGTGCCAGCAGTCCCGGGACTAGCTGGGAGGAGACCCAGTACTTC
many,TRBV10-3,TRBJ1-4,NA,CAITRDPRNEKLFF,TGTGCCATCACCCGGGACCCCCGGAATGAAAAACTGTTTTTT
many,TRBV7-2,TRBJ2-2,NA,CASSQVQGGTGELFF,TGTGCCAGCAGTCAAGTGCAGGGGGGAACCGGGGAGCTGTTTTTT
many,TRBV29-1,TRBJ2-5,NA,CSVEEDTWYQETQYF,TGCAGCGTTGAGGAGGACACCTGGTACCAAGAGACCCAGTACTTC
NA,TRBV6-1,TRBJ1-2,NA,CASSDSGLGYTF,TGTGCCAGCAGCGATTCAGGTCTTGGCTACACCTTC
few,TRBV29-1,TRBJ1-2,NA,CSVQGGSEVYGYTF,TGCAGCGTTCAGGGAGGATCGGAAGTCTATGGCTACACCTTC
NA,TRBV11-1,TRBJ1-3,NA,CASSVYRLDSGNTIYF,TGTGCCAGCAGCGTTTACAGGCTCGACTCTGGAAACACCATATATTTT